The present entry profiles one T cell receptor beta chain with its context. These data belong to a study of blood T cell repertoires in COVID-19. The method was immunoSEQ multiplex PCR; TCRdb's version includes in-frame clones alone and lacks a portion of them. The sample consists of about 250,000 clones, approximately 90% of them appearing once. Sequences were obtained from peripheral blood. The origin of this receptor is a woman aged 25 to 39 with COVID-19, enrolled during active disease.

CDR3 residues: CASSKATADRGLGQPQHF. DNA for the CDR3: TGTGCCAGCAGCAAAGCAACGGCCGACAGGGGGCTTGGACAGCCCCAGCATTTT. This chain connects TRBV21-1 to TRBJ1-5; the table's D call TRBD1 went unverified against the DNA. TRBV21-1 is a pseudogene segment. The CDR3 sequence is 18 residues long.